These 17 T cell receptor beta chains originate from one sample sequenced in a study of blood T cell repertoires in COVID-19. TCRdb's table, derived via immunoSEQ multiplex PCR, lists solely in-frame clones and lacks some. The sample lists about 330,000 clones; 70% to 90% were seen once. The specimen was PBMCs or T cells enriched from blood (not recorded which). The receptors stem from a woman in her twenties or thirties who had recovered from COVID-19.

CDR3 loop: CASSTLMGTVSEAFF. The CDR3 coding sequence is TGTGCCAGCAGCACCCTTATGGGGACAGTCTCTGAAGCTTTCTTT. The J gene is TRBJ1-1, the V gene TRBV14, with 7 nucleotides matching TRBD1. The CDR3 extends over 15 amino acids. Germline loops: CDR1 SGHDN, CDR2 FVKESK. V lost 5 bases, J lost 6 bases, and 12 bases stayed unmatched.

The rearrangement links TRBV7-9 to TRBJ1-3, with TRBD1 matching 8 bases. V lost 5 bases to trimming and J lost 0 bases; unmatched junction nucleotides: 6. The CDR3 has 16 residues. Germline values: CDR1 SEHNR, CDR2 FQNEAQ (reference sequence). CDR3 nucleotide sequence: TGTGCCAGCAGCATGGGACAGGAGATCTCTGGAAACACCATATATTTT. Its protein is CASSMGQEISGNTIYF.

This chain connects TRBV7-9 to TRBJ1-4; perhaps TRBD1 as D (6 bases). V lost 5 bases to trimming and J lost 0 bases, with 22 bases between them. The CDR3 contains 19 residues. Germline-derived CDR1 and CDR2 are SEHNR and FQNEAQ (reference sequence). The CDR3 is CASSTPGGPSPATNEKLFF. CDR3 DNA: TGTGCCAGCAGCACCCCCGGGGGGCCTTCCCCTGCAACTAATGAAAAACTGTTTTTT.

The CDR3 sequence is CAWRKRQDTPVGAFF. DNA for the CDR3: TGTGCCTGGAGGAAGAGACAGGACACCCCTGTAGGGGCTTTCTTT. The chain uses TRBV30 and TRBJ1-1; D perhaps matches TRBD1 (6 bases). Germline loops: CDR1 GTSNPN, CDR2 SVGIG (reference sequence). Trimming shortened V by 3 bases and J by 11 bases, and 25 bases separated the two germline ends. The length of the CDR3 is 15 residues.

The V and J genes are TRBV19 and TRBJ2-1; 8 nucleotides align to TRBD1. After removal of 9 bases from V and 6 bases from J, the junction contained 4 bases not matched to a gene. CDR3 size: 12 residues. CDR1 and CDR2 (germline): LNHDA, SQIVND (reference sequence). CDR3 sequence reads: CASGQGGNEQFF. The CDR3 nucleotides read TGTGCCAGCGGACAGGGTGGCAATGAGCAGTTCTTC.

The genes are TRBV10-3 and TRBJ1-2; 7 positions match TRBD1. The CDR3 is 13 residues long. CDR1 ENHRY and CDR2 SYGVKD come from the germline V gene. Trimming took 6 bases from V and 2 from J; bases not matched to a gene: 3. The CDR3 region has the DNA TGTGCCATCAGCAGGGGGGAGAACTATGGCTACACCTTC. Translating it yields CAISRGENYGYTF.

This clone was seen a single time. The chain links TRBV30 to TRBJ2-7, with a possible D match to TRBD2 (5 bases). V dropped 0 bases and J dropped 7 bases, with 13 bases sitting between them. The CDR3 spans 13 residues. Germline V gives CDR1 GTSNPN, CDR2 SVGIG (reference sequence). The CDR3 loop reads CAWSVPILEEQYF. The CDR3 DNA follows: TGTGCCTGGAGTGTACCCATACTAGAAGAGCAGTACTTC.

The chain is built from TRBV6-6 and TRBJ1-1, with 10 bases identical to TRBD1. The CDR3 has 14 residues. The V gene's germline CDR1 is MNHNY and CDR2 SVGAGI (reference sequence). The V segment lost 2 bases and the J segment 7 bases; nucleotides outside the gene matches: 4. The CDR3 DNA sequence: TGTGCCAGCAGTTACGGACAGGGGGTTGGTGAAGCTTTCTTT. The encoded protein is CASSYGQGVGEAFF.

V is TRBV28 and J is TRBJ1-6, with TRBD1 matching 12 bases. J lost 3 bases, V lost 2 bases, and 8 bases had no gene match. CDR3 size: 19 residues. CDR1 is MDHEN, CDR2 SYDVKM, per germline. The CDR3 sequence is CASSLGGTGGAFYNSPLHF. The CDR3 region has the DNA TGTGCCAGCAGTTTAGGCGGGACAGGGGGCGCCTTCTATAATTCACCCCTCCACTTT.

CDR3 nucleotides: TGTGCCAGCAGCACACCGACAGGGAGTTATACTGAAGCTTTCTTT. This encodes CASSTPTGSYTEAFF. The chain joins TRBV28 to TRBJ1-1, with TRBD1 matching over 7 bases. The CDR3 runs 15 residues. The J segment lost 5 bases and the V segment lost 6 bases, leaving 12 bases of the junction unmatched. Germline CDR1 MDHEN, CDR2 SYDVKM.

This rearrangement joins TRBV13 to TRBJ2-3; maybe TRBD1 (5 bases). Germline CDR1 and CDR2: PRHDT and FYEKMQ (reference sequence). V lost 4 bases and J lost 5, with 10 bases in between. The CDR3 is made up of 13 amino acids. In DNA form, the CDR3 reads TGTGCCAGCAGCTCCCCCGACAGAGATACGCAGTATTTT. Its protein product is CASSSPDRDTQYF.

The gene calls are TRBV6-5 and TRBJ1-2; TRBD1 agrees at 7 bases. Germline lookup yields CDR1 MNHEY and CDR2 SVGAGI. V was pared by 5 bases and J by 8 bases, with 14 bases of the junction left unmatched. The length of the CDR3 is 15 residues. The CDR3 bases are TGTGCCAGCAGTCCCTCCGGAAGGGGGCTGGGGGGCTACACCTTC. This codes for CASSPSGRGLGGYTF.

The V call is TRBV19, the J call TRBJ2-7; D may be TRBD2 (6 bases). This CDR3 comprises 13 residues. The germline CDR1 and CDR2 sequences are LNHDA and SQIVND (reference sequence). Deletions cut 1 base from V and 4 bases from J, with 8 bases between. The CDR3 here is CASSIGDLYEQYF. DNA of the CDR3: TGTGCCAGTAGTATAGGGGACTTGTACGAGCAGTACTTC.

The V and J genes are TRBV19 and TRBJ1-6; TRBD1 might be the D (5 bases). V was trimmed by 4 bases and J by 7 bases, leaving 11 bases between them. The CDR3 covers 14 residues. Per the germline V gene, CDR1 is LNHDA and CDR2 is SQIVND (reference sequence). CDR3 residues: CASSTGTGNSPLHF. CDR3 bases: TGTGCCAGTAGTACCGGGACTGGGAATTCACCCCTCCACTTT.

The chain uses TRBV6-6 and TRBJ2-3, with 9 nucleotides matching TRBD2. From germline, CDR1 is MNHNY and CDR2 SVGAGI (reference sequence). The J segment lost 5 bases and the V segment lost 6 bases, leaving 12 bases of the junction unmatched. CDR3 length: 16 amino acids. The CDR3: CASSHSGGGVRDTQYF. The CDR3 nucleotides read TGTGCCAGCAGCCATTCAGGCGGGGGGGTGAGAGATACGCAGTATTTT.

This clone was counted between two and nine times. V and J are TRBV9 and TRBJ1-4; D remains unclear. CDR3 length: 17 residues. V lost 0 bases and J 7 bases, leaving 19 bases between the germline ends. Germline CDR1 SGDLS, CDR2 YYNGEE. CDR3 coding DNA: TGTGCCAGCAGCGTAGGGCGGGGAAGTAGGAGCTTTGAAAAACTGTTTTTT. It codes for CASSVGRGSRSFEKLFF.

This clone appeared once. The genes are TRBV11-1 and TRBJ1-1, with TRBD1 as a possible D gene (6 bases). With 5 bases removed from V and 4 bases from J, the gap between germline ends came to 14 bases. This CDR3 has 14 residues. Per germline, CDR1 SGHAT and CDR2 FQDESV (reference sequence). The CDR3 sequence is CASSIDWGRTEAFF. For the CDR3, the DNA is TGTGCCAGCAGCATAGATTGGGGGCGCACTGAAGCTTTCTTT.